The rows below give T cell receptor beta chains drawn from one sample of a study of early T cells in non-severe SARS-CoV-2 infection. TCRdb processed the 5' RACE reads anew with MiXCR; each CDR3 protein has one entry. The repertoire consists of just under 60,000 distinct CDR3 sequences, with more than 7.5% occurring once and the leading ten covering about 3.4%. The material sequenced was whole blood. These receptors all stem from an adult who was a healthcare worker with PCR-confirmed SARS-CoV-2 infection or an uninfected control (not recorded which). Both conserved end residues are part of each CDR3. The D gene is left open where the match is weak. Clone size is stated in some rows and not others, as once, few, many or a class when expanded.

>TRBJ2-5|NA|TRBV5-1|TRBD1
TGCGCCAGCAGCTTGGAGGCGACAGGGGGCGCGGAGACCCAGTACTTC
CASSLEATGGAETQYF
>TRBJ2-4|few|TRBV12-3/TRBV12-4|NA
TGTGCCAGCAGTTCGGGGACACCCAACATTCAGTACTTC
CASSSGTPNIQYF
>TRBJ2-7|many|TRBV7-9|NA
TGTGCCAGCAGTCCCCCGGGGGCGGGAGTAGTTACGTACGAGCAGTACTTC
CASSPPGAGVVTYEQYF
>TRBJ1-3|NA|TRBV29-1|NA
TGCAGCGCCACGGACAGAACCTCTGGAAACACCATATATTTT
CSATDRTSGNTIYF
>TRBJ2-1|many|TRBV24-1|NA
TGTGCCACCAGTGCACCCCTAGCGAAATCCTACAATGAGCAGTTCTTC
CATSAPLAKSYNEQFF
>TRBJ1-1|many|TRBV18|TRBD1
TGTGCCAGCTCACCCACTACAGGGGGGGACACTGAAGCTTTCTTT
CASSPTTGGDTEAFF
>TRBJ1-5|NA|TRBV19|NA
TGTGCCAGTAGTATAGATCGAGGGCCCCAGCATTTT
CASSIDRGPQHF
>TRBJ2-6|many|TRBV6-6|NA
TGTGCCAGCGGGTCTGGGGCCAACGTCCTGACTTTC
CASGSGANVLTF
>TRBJ2-3|few|TRBV7-6|NA
TGTGCCAGCAGCCGGAAGGACACAGATACGCAGTATTTT
CASSRKDTDTQYF
>TRBJ2-1|many|TRBV29-1|TRBD1
TGCAGCGTTGCTGACAGGGGCCGAAGCTCCTACAATGAGCAGTTCTTC
CSVADRGRSSYNEQFF
>TRBJ1-2|NA|TRBV3-1|NA
TGTGCCAGCAGCCAAGATTCAAGAGGGAGCTATGGCTACACCTTC
CASSQDSRGSYGYTF
>TRBJ1-1|NA|TRBV7-9|NA
TGTGCCAGCACCCCGGGCGGGGCATTTTTTGAAGCTTTCTTT
CASTPGGAFFEAFF
>TRBJ1-1|many|TRBV14|NA
TGTGCCAGCAGCCGGCAGATGAACACTGAAGCTTTCTTT
CASSRQMNTEAFF
>TRBJ2-3|NA|TRBV7-7|NA
TGTGCCAGCAGCTTAGACGCAGCTGGAACTAGCACAGATACGCAGTATTTT
CASSLDAAGTSTDTQYF
>TRBJ2-7|many|TRBV5-6|TRBD1
TGTGCCAGCAGCTTGGCAGGACAGGGGTACGAGCAGTACTTC
CASSLAGQGYEQYF
>TRBJ1-1|many|TRBV29-1|NA
TGCAGCGGGTGGAGGGGCCTGGCTACTGAAGCTTTCTTT
CSGWRGLATEAFF
>TRBJ1-2|many|TRBV28|NA
TGTGCCTTGCTCCCCAGGGATTCGGAGGGCTACACCTTC
CALLPRDSEGYTF
>TRBJ2-1|NA|TRBV20-1|TRBD1
TGCAGTGCCACCCCGGGACAGGCAATCAGGGAGCAGTTCTTC
CSATPGQAIREQFF
>TRBJ2-1|few|TRBV18|NA
TGTGCCAGCTCACCCGGGACTCCGGGCGTGGATGAGCAGTTCTTC
CASSPGTPGVDEQFF
>TRBJ2-7|many|TRBV5-4|NA
TGTGCCAGCAGCTTGGGAAGCTCCTACGAGCAGTACTTC
CASSLGSSYEQYF
>TRBJ2-4|NA|TRBV7-2|NA
TGTGCCAGCAGCTTAGCAGGGAGCGGAGCTCTAGCCAAAAACATTCAGTACTTC
CASSLAGSGALAKNIQYF
>TRBJ2-1|NA|TRBV18|NA
TGTGCCAGCTCACCACGCCAGACCTACAATGAGCAGTTCTTC
CASSPRQTYNEQFF
>TRBJ1-2|many|TRBV5-1|TRBD1
TGCGCCAGCAGCGGGGGACAGGGGACCAGTGGCTACACCTTC
CASSGGQGTSGYTF
>TRBJ2-1|many|TRBV9|NA
TGTGCCAGCAGCCCGACCCCACACAATGAGCAGTTCTTC
CASSPTPHNEQFF
>TRBJ2-1|few|TRBV6-2/TRBV6-3|NA
TGTGCCAGCAGTTACCTCCCGGGGAGCTCCTACAATGAGCAGTTCTTC
CASSYLPGSSYNEQFF
>TRBJ2-3|NA|TRBV7-7|TRBD2
TGTGCCAGCAGCCAGGGGCCTAGCGGGAGCGAAGATACGCAGTATTTT
CASSQGPSGSEDTQYF
>TRBJ2-6|many|TRBV5-5|TRBD2
TGTGCCAGCAGCATACAGACTAGCGGTTCTGGGGCCAACGTCCTGACTTTC
CASSIQTSGSGANVLTF